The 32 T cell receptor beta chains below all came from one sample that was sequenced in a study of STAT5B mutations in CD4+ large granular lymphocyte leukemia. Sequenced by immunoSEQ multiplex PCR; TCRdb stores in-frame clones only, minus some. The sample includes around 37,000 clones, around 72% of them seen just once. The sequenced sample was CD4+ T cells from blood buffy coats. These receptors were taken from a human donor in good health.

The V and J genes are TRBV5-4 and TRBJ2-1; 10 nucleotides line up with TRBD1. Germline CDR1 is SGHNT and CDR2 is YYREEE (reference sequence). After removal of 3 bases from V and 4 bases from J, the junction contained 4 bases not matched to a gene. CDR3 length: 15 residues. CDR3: CASSSGDRGYNEQFF. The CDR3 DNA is TGTGCCAGCAGCTCCGGGGACAGGGGTTACAATGAGCAGTTCTTC.

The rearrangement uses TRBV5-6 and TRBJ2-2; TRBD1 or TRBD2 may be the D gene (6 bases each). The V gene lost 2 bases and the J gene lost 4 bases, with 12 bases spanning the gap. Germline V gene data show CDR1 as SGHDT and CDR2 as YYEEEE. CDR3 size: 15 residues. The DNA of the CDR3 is TGTGCCAGCAGCTTAGGGGGGCTGGGCACCGGGGAGCTGTTTTTT. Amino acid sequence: CASSLGGLGTGELFF.

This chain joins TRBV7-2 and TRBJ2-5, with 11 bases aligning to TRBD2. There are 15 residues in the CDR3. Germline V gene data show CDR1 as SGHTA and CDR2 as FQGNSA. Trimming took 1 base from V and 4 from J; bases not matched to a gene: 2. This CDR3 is CASSLGLAGSETQYF. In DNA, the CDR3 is TGTGCCAGCAGCTTAGGACTAGCGGGGTCAGAGACCCAGTACTTC.

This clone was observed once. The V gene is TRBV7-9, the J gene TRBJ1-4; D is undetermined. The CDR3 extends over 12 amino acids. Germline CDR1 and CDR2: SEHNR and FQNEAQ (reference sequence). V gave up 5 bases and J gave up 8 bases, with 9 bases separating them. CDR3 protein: CASSAAPEKLFF. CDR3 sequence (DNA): TGTGCCAGCAGCGCCGCACCCGAAAAACTGTTTTTT.

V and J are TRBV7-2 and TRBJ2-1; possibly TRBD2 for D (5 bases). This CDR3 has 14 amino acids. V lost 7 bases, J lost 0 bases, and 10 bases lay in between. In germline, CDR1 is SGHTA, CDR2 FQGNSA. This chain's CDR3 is CASNPGSSYNEQFF. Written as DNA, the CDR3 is TGTGCCAGCAACCCGGGGAGCTCCTACAATGAGCAGTTCTTC.

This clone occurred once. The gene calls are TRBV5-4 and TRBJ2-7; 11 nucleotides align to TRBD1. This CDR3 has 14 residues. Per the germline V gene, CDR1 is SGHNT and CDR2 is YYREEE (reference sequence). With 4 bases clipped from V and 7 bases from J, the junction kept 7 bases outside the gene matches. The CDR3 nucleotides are TGTGCCAGCAGCACCGGACAGGGGGCTGAAGAGCAGTACTTC. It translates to CASSTGQGAEEQYF.

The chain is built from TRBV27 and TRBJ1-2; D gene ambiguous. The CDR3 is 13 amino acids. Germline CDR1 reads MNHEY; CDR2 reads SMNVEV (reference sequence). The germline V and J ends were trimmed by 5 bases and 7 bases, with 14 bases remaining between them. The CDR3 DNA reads TGTGCCAGCAGTCCCCGGCCCAGGAGTGGCTACACCTTC. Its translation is CASSPRPRSGYTF.

The chain's CDR3 is CASSLAGNAGGYEQYF. CDR3 bases: TGTGCCAGCAGCTTAGCGGGGAATGCAGGGGGCTACGAGCAGTACTTC. The gene calls are TRBV7-2 and TRBJ2-7; 7 bases match TRBD1. V gave up 0 bases and J gave up 3 bases; unmatched junction bases: 8. Per the germline V gene, CDR1 is SGHTA and CDR2 is FQGNSA. There are 16 residues in the CDR3.

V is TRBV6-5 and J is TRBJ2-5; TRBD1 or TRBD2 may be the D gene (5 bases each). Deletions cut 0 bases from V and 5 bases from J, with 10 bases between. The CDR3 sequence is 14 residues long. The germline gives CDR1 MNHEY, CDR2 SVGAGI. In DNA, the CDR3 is TGTGCCAGCAGTTACTCGATCGGGGCGGAGACCCAGTACTTC. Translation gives CASSYSIGAETQYF.

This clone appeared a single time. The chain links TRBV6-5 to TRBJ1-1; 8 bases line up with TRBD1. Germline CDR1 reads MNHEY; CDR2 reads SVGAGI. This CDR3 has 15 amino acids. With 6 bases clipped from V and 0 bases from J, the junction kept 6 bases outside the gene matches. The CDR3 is CASRRDRGLNTEAFF. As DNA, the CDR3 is TGTGCCAGCAGACGTGACAGGGGCCTGAACACTGAAGCTTTCTTT.

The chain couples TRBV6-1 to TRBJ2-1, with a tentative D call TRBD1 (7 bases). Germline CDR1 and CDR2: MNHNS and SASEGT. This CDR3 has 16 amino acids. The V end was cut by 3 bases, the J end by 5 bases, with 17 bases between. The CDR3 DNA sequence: TGTGCCAGCAGTGATTGGGGCAGGGGGGCCCACAATGAGCAGTTCTTC. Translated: CASSDWGRGAHNEQFF.

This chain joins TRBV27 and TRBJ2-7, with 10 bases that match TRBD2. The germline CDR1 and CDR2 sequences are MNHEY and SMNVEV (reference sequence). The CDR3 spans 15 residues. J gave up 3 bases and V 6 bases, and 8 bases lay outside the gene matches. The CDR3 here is CASRFIGTSDYEQYF. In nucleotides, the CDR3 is TGTGCCAGCAGGTTCATAGGGACTAGCGACTACGAGCAGTACTTC.

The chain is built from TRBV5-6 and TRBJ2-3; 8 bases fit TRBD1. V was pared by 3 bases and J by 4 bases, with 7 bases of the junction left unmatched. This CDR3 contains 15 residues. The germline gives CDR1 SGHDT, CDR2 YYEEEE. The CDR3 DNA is TGTGCCAGCAGCTCAGGACAGGGTGCGGCAGATACGCAGTATTTT. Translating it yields CASSSGQGAADTQYF.

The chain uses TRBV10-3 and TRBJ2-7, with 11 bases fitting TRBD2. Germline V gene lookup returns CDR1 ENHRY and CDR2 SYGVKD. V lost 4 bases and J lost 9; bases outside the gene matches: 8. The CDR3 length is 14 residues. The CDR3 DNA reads TGTGCCATCAGTGCGGCTAGCGGGAGGCGTGGGCAGTACTTC. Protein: CAISAASGRRGQYF.

The CDR3 coding sequence is TGTGCCAGCAGCCACTCGGGGGCTACAGATACGCAGTATTTT. Translation gives CASSHSGATDTQYF. The V and J genes are TRBV4-2 and TRBJ2-3; D is perhaps TRBD1 or TRBD2 (6 bases each). Deletions cut 3 bases from V and 3 bases from J, with 10 bases between. The CDR3 is 14 residues long. Germline CDR1 LGHNA, CDR2 YNFKEQ.

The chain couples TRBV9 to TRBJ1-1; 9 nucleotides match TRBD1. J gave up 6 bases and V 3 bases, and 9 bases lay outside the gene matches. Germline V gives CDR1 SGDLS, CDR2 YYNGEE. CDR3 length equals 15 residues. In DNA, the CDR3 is TGTGCCAGCAGCGACGGGGACAGGGTTTCGTCTGAAGCTTTCTTT. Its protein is CASSDGDRVSSEAFF.

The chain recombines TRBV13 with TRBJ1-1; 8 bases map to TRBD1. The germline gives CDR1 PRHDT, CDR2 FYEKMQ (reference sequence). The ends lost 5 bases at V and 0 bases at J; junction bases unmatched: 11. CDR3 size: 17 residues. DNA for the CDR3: TGTGCCAGCAGCCCCTCGACAGGGGCCTCGATGAACACTGAAGCTTTCTTT. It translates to CASSPSTGASMNTEAFF.

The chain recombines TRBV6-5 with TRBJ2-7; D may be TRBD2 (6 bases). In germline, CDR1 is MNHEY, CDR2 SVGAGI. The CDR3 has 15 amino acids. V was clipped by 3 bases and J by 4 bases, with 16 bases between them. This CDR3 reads CASSYSPGSGYEQYF. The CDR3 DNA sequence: TGTGCCAGCAGTTATTCCCCGGGTAGCGGTTACGAGCAGTACTTC.

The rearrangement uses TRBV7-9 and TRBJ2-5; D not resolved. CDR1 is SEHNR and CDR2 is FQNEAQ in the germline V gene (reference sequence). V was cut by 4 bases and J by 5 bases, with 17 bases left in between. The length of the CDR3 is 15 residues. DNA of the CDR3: TGTGCCAGCAGCTCCCTAGACCGTCGGGTGGAGACCCAGTACTTC. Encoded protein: CASSSLDRRVETQYF.

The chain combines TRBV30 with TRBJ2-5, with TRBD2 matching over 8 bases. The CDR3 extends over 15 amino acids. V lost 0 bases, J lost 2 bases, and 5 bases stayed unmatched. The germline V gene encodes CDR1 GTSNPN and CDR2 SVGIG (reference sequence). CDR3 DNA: TGTGCCTGGAGTGTAGTAGCGGGGTTACAAGAGACCCAGTACTTC. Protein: CAWSVVAGLQETQYF.

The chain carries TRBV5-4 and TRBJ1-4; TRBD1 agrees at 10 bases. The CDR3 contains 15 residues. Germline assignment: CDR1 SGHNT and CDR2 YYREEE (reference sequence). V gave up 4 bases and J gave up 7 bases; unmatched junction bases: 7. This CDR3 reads CASSQGQGIGEKLFF. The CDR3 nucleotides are TGTGCCAGCAGCCAGGGACAGGGGATTGGTGAAAAACTGTTTTTT.

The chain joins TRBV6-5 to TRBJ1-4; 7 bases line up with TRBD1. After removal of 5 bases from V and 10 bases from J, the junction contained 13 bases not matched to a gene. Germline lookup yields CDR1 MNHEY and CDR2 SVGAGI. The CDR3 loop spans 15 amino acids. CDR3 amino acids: CASSRTTGDGGKLFF. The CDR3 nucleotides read TGTGCCAGCAGTCGTACAACAGGGGATGGAGGAAAACTGTTTTTT.

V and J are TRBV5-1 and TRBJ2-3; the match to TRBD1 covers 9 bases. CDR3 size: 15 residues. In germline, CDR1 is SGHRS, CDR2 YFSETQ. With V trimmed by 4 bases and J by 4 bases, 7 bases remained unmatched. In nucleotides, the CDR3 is TGCGCCAGCAGCCAGGGACAGGGCACCGCAGATACGCAGTATTTT. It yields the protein CASSQGQGTADTQYF. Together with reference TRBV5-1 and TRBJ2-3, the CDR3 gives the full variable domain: KAGVTQTPRYLIKTRGQQVTLSCSPISGHRSVSWYQQTPGQGLQFLFEYFSETQRNKGNFPGRFSGRQFSNSRSEMNVSTLELGDSALYLCASSQGQGTADTQYFGPGTRLTVL.

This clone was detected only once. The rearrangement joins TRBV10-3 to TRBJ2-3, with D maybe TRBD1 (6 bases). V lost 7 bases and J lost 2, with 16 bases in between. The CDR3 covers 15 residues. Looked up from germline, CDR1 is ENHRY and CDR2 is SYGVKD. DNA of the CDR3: TGTGCCATCACCTCAGGGGAAGAGAACACAGATACGCAGTATTTT. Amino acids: CAITSGEENTDTQYF.

CDR3 nucleotide sequence: TGCGCCAGCAGCCCCGTGAGTACAGCTGAAGCTTTCTTT. This codes for CASSPVSTAEAFF. The chain uses TRBV5-1 and TRBJ1-1; D gene ambiguous. Germline values: CDR1 SGHRS, CDR2 YFSETQ. Trimming removed 4 bases from V and 6 bases from J, with 13 bases in between. The CDR3 is 13 residues long.

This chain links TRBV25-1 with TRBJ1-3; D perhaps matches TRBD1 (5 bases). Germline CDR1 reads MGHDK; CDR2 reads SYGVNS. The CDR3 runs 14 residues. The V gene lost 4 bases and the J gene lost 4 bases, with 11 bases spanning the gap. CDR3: CASSAGAKGNTIYF. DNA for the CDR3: TGTGCCAGCAGTGCCGGGGCGAAAGGAAACACCATATATTTT.

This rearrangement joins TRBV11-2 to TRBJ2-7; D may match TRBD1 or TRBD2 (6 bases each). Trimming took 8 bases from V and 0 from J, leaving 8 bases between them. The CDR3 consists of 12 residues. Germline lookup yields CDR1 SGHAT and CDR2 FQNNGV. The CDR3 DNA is TGTGCCAGCGGGGGGCTCTCCTACGAGCAGTACTTC. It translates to CASGGLSYEQYF.

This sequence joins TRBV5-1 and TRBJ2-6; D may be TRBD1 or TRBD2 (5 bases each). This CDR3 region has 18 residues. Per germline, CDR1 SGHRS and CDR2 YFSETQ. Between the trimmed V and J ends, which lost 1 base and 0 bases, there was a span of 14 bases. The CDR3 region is CASSLSPGRFSGANVLTF. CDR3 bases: TGCGCCAGCAGCTTGTCACCGGGACGCTTCTCTGGGGCCAACGTCCTGACTTTC.

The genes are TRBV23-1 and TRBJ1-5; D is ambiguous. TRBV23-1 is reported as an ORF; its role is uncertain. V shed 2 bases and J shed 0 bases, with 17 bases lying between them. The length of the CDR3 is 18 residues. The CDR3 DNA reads TGCGCCAGCAGTCAACCGAAACCAGAGCGATATAGCAATCAGCCCCAGCATTTT. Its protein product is CASSQPKPERYSNQPQHF.

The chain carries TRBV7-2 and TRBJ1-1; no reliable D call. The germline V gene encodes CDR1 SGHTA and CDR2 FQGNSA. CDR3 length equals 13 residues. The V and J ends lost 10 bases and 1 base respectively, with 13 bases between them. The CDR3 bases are TGTGCCACCCGACCCTCAGGGAACACTGAAGCTTTCTTT. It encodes CATRPSGNTEAFF.

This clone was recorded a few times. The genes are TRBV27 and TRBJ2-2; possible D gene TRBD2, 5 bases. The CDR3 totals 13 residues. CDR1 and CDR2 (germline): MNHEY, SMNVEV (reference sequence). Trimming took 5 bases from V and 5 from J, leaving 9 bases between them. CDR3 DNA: TGTGCCAGCAGTCCCACGGGGACCGGGGAGCTGTTTTTT. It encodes CASSPTGTGELFF.

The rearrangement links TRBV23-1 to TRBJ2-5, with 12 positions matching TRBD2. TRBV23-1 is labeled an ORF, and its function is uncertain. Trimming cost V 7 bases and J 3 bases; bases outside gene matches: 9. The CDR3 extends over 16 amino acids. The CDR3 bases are TGCGCCAGCAATCACCGATGGACTAGCGGGGAAGAGACCCAGTACTTC. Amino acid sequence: CASNHRWTSGEETQYF.